This T cell receptor (beta chain) was sequenced in a study of T cell responses to AZD1222 COVID-19 vaccine. The study, taken as a whole, reports: Among AZD1222 vaccinees, only five or six were seropositive at baseline. Vaccine-associated CD4 TCRs ranged over spike, dominating at 160-218 and 743-854. Among the donors, most were white British and more were female, and clonal diversity was possibly underestimated.

Germline CDR1 is SGHVS and CDR2 is FQNEAQ. J gave up 2 bases and V 4 bases, and 6 bases lay outside the gene matches. The CDR3 extends over 15 amino acids. The assay was immunoSEQ multiplex PCR, and TCRdb's table has in-frame clones only and misses some. Of approximately 200,000 clones detected, 80% to 90% appear once; the ten largest clones hold under 3.5%. In the case of this clone: Its antigen is as yet unknown.

Sample: peripheral blood, taken on day 0 of MenACWY control vaccination. This sequence joins TRBV7-8 and TRBJ2-7; 9 bases match TRBD2. This TCR came from an adult in good health. The CDR3 DNA reads TGTGCCAGCAGCTCCGCGGGGGGGTGGGCCTACGAGCAGTACTTC. Its translation: CASSSAGGWAYEQYF. Using reference TRBV7-8 and TRBJ2-7 for the parts outside the CDR3, the full variable domain is GAGVSQSPRYKVAKRGQDVALRCDPISGHVSLFWYQQALGQGPEFLTYFQNEAQLDKSGLPSDRFFAERPEGSVSTLKIQRTQQEDSAVYLCASSSAGGWAYEQYFGPGTRLTVT.